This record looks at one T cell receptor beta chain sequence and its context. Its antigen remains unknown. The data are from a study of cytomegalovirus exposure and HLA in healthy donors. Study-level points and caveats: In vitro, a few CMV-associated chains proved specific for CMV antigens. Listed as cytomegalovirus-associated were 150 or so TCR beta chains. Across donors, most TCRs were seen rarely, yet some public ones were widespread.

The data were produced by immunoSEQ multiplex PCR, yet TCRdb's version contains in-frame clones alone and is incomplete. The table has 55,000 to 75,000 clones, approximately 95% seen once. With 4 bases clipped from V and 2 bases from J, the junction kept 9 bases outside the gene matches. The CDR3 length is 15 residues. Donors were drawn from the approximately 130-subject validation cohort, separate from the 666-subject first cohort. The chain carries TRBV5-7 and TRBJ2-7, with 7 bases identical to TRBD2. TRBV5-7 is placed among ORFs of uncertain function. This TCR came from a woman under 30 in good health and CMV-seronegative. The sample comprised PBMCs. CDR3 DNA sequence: TGTGCCAGCAGCCCAAGGGGAGGGCGCCCCTACGAGCAGTACTTC. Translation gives CASSPRGGRPYEQYF.